The rows below give T cell receptor beta chains drawn from one sample of a study of cytotoxic CD8 clonotypes in ibrutinib-treated CLL. This table comes from immunoSEQ multiplex PCR, and its TCRdb copy is limited to in-frame clones, with some not included. This table holds 200,000 to 250,000 clones, more than 70% found once. The specimen was PBMCs, collected after 12 months of ibrutinib treatment. The receptors here all came from a human donor with chronic lymphocytic leukemia. Each CDR3 is given without its conserved first and last residue. The order of the fields is J gene, clone size, V gene, CDR3 protein. The size field is filled for only some rows; it gives once, few, many or a size class.

J gene: TRBJ1-2; clone size: .; V gene: TRBV6-1; CDR3 protein: ASSDVQGGIYGYT
J gene: TRBJ2-2; clone size: .; V gene: TRBV11-3; CDR3 protein: ASSSTGGDTGELF
J gene: TRBJ1-1; clone size: .; V gene: TRBV5-8; CDR3 protein: ASSLFGSGNTEAF
J gene: TRBJ1-1; clone size: .; V gene: TRBV7-3; CDR3 protein: ASSASLNTEAF
J gene: TRBJ1-4; clone size: .; V gene: TRBV6-1; CDR3 protein: ASSELPGEKLF
J gene: TRBJ1-2; clone size: few; V gene: TRBV19; CDR3 protein: ASTTDRHLPLYGYT
J gene: TRBJ2-5; clone size: .; V gene: TRBV5-1; CDR3 protein: ASSLGGLAAQETQY
J gene: TRBJ1-6; clone size: .; V gene: TRBV30; CDR3 protein: AWRGQGAQSSYNSPLH
J gene: TRBJ2-2; clone size: .; V gene: TRBV5-1; CDR3 protein: ASSLYGPEQGNTGELF
J gene: TRBJ2-7; clone size: .; V gene: TRBV7-2; CDR3 protein: ASSFAVGEQY
J gene: TRBJ2-7; clone size: .; V gene: TRBV11-2; CDR3 protein: ASSLEAPSYEQY
J gene: TRBJ1-1; clone size: .; V gene: TRBV11-3; CDR3 protein: ASSQGANTEAF
J gene: TRBJ1-1; clone size: .; V gene: TRBV9; CDR3 protein: ASSVSTNTEAF
J gene: TRBJ1-1; clone size: .; V gene: TRBV28; CDR3 protein: ASSPGRGTEAF
J gene: TRBJ2-7; clone size: .; V gene: TRBV5-1; CDR3 protein: ASSLAGGQGYEQY
J gene: TRBJ1-4; clone size: few; V gene: TRBV18; CDR3 protein: ASSPTAAASNEKLF
J gene: TRBJ2-7; clone size: .; V gene: TRBV5-1; CDR3 protein: ASSFDRSEQY
J gene: TRBJ2-7; clone size: .; V gene: TRBV5-1; CDR3 protein: ASSDPSAGEAEQY
J gene: TRBJ2-1; clone size: once; V gene: TRBV18; CDR3 protein: ASSPRDSSYNEQF
J gene: TRBJ2-6; clone size: .; V gene: TRBV7-3; CDR3 protein: ASSLGFADSGANVLT
J gene: TRBJ1-1; clone size: once; V gene: TRBV7-9; CDR3 protein: ASAPGQINTEAF
J gene: TRBJ2-4; clone size: .; V gene: TRBV29-1; CDR3 protein: SVKGLAERGNIQY
J gene: TRBJ1-5; clone size: .; V gene: TRBV28; CDR3 protein: ASSLALRNQPQH
J gene: TRBJ2-7; clone size: .; V gene: TRBV5-5; CDR3 protein: ASSLEAHYEQY